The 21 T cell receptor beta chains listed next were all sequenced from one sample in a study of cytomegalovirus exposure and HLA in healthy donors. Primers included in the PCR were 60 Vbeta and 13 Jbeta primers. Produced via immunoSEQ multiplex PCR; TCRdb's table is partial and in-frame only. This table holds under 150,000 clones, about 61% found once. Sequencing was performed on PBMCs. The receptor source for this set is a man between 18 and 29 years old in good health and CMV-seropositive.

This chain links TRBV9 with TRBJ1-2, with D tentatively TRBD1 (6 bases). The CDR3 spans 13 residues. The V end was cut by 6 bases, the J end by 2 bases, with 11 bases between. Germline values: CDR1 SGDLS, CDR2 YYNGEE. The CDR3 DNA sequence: TGTGCCAGCACCAGGGGTGAAAACTATGGCTACACCTTC. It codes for CASTRGENYGYTF. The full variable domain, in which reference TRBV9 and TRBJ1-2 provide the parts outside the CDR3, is DSGVTQTPKHLITATGQRVTLRCSPRSGDLSVYWYQQSLDQGLQFLIQYYNGEERAKGNILERFSAQQFPDLHSELNLSSLELGDSALYFCASTRGENYGYTFGSGTRLTVV.

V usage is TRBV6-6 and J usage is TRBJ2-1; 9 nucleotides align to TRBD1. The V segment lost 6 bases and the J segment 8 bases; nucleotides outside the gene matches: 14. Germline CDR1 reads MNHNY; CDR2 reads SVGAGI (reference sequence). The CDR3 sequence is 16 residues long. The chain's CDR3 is CASRTTTGTGRYEQFF. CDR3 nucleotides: TGTGCCAGCAGGACAACTACAGGGACAGGGCGGTATGAGCAGTTCTTC.

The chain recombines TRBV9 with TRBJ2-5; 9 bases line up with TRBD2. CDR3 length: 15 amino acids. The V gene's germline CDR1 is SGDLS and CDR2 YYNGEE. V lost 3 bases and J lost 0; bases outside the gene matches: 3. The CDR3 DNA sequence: TGTGCCAGCAGCGAACGACTAGCGGACCAAGAGACCCAGTACTTC. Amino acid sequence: CASSERLADQETQYF.

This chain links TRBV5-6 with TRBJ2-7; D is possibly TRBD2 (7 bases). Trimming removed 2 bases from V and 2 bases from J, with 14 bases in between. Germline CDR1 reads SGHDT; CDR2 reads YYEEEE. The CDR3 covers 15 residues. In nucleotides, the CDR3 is TGTGCCAGCAGCTTCCGCCGGGGGGCCCCCTACGAGCAGTACTTC. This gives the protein CASSFRRGAPYEQYF.

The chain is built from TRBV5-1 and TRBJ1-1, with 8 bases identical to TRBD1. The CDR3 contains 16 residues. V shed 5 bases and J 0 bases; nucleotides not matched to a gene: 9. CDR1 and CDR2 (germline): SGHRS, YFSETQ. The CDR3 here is CASSPGTGIMNTEAFF. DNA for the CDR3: TGCGCCAGCAGTCCCGGGACAGGCATTATGAACACTGAAGCTTTCTTT. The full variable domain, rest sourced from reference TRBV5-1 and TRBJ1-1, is KAGVTQTPRYLIKTRGQQVTLSCSPISGHRSVSWYQQTPGQGLQFLFEYFSETQRNKGNFPGRFSGRQFSNSRSEMNVSTLELGDSALYLCASSPGTGIMNTEAFFGQGTRLTVV.

This chain's CDR3 is CAISEDRGFNTGELFF. For the CDR3, the DNA is TGTGCCATCAGTGAAGACAGGGGTTTTAACACCGGGGAGCTGTTTTTT. The J gene is TRBJ2-2, the V gene TRBV10-3; 8 bases agree with TRBD1. Looked up from germline, CDR1 is ENHRY and CDR2 is SYGVKD. V shed 3 bases and J 2 bases; nucleotides not matched to a gene: 5. The CDR3 extends over 16 amino acids.

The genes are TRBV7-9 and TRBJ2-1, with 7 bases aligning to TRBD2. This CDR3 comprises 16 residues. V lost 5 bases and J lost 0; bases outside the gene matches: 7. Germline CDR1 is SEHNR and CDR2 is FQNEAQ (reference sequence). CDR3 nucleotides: TGTGCCAGCAGCCCGGGGTGGGGGGGCTCCTACAATGAGCAGTTCTTC. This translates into CASSPGWGGSYNEQFF.

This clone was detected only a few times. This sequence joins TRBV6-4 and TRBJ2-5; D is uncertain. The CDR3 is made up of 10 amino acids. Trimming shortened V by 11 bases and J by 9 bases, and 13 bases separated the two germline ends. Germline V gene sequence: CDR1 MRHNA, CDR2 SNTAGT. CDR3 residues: CAPRVVPQYF. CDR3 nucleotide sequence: TGTGCCCCCCGTGTTGTTCCCCAGTACTTC.

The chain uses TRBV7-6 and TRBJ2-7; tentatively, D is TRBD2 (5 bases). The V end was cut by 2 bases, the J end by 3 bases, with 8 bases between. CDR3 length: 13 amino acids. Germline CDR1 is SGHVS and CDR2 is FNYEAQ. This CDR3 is CASSLSGNYEQYV. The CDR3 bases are TGTGCCAGCAGCTTAAGCGGCAACTACGAGCAGTACGTC.

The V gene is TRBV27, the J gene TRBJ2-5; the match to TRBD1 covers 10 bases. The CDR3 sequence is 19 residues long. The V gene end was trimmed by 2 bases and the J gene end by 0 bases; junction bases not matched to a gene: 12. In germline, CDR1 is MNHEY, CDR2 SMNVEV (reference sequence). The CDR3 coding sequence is TGTGCCAGCAGTTTACGGGGGGACAGGGGTAAGATGTACCAAGAGACCCAGTACTTC. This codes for CASSLRGDRGKMYQETQYF.

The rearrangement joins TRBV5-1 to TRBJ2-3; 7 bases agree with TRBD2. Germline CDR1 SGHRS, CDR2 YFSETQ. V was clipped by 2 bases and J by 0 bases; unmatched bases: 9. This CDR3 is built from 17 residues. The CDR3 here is CASSFLSSGASTDTQYF. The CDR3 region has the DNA TGCGCCAGCAGCTTTCTTTCTAGCGGCGCTAGCACAGATACGCAGTATTTT.

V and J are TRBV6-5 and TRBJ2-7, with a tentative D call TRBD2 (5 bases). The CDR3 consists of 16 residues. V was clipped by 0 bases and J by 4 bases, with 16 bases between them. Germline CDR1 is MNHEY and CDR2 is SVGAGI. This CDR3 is CASSYSKAVRGYEQYF. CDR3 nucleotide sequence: TGTGCCAGCAGTTACTCGAAAGCGGTCAGAGGTTACGAGCAGTACTTC.

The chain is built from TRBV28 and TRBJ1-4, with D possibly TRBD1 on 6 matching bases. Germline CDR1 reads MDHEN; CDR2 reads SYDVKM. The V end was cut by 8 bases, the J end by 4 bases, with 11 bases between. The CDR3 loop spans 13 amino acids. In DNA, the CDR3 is TGTGCCAGCGTTGGACAGTTTAATGAAAAACTGTTTTTT. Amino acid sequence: CASVGQFNEKLFF.

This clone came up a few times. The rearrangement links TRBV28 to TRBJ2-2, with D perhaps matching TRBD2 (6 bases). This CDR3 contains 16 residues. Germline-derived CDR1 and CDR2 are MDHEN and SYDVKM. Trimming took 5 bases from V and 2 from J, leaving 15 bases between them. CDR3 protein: CASSPPGRTNTGELFF. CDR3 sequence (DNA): TGTGCCAGCAGTCCCCCGGGGAGGACTAACACCGGGGAGCTGTTTTTT.

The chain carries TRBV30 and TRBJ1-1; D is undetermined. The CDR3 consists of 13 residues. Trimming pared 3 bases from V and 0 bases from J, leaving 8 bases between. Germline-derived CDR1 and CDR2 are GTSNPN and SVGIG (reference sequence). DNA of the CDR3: TGTGCCTGGAGCCTAAAGTTGAACACTGAAGCTTTCTTT. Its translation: CAWSLKLNTEAFF.

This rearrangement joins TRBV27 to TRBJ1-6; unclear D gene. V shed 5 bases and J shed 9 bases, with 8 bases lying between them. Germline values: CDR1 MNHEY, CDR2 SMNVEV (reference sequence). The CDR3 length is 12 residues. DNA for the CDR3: TGTGCCAGCAGTCCCCCTTTTTCACCCCTCCACTTT. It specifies CASSPPFSPLHF.

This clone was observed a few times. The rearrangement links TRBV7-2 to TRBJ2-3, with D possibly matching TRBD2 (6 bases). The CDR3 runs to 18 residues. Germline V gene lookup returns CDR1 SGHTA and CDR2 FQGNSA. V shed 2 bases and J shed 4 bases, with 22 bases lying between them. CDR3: CASSLRGGNDWLPDTQYF. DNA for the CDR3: TGTGCCAGCAGCTTACGAGGCGGGAACGATTGGCTCCCAGATACGCAGTATTTT.

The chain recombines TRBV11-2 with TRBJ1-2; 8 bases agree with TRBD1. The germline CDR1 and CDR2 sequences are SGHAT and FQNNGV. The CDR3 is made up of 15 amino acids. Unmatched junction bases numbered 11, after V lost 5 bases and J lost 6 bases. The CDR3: CASSRSRGLVDGYTF. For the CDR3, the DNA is TGTGCCAGCAGCAGAAGCAGGGGGCTGGTCGATGGCTACACCTTC. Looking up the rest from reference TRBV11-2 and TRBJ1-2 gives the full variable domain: EAGVAQSPRYKIIEKRQSVAFWCNPISGHATLYWYQQILGQGPKLLIQFQNNGVVDDSQLPKDRFSAERLKGVDSTLKIQPAKLEDSAVYLCASSRSRGLVDGYTFGSGTRLTVV.

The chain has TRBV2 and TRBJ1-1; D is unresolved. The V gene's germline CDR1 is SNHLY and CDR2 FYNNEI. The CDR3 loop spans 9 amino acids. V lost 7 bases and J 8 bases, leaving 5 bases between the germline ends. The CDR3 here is CASIREAFF. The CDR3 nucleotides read TGTGCCAGCATTCGGGAAGCTTTCTTT.

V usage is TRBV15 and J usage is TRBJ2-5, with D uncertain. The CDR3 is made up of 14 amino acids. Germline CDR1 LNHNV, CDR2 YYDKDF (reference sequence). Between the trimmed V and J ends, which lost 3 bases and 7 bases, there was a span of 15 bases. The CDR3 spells CATSSTLQSGTQYF. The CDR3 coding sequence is TGTGCCACCAGCAGCACTCTACAGTCCGGGACCCAGTACTTC.

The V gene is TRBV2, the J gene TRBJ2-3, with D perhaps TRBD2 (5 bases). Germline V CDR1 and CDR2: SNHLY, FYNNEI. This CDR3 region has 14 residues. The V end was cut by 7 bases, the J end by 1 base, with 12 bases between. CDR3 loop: CASTEGGGTDTQYF. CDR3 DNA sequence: TGTGCCAGCACCGAGGGCGGAGGCACAGATACGCAGTATTTT.